Shown below are 24 T cell receptor beta chains from a single sample sequenced in a study of CD8+CD57+ T cells in acquired aplastic anemia. For CDR3 and TCR beta VDJ profiling, genomic DNA was the template used. TCRdb independently ran MiXCR on the reads; one entry per CDR3 protein. The sample has 250,000 to 350,000 distinct CDR3 sequences, roughly 50% seen once. The sequenced material came from sorted CD4+, CD8+, or CD8+CD57+ T cells (not recorded which) from PBMCs. These receptors all come from a human donor with severe aplastic anemia or a healthy control (not recorded which).

The sample holds a few counts of this clonotype. The V and J genes are TRBV24-1 and TRBJ2-5; a weak D match, TRBD2 (5 bases). Germline V gives CDR1 KGHDR, CDR2 SFDVKD. V was shortened by 7 bases and J by 4 bases, with 15 bases between the two germline ends. The CDR3 consists of 14 residues. DNA for the CDR3: TGTGCCACCAGCCTGTCCAGCGGCGGAGAGACCCAGTACTTC. This codes for CATSLSSGGETQYF.

J is TRBJ1-1 and V is TRBV29-1; TRBD1 aligns across 8 bases. V trimming: 4 bases; J trimming: 8 bases; junction bases outside the gene matches: 9. Germline V CDR1 and CDR2: SQVTM, ANQGSEA. The CDR3 totals 13 residues. The chain's CDR3 is CSVAPDRGTEAFF. CDR3 nucleotide sequence: TGCAGCGTTGCCCCCGACAGGGGCACCGAAGCTTTCTTT.

This clonotype appeared a few times. The chain employs TRBV2 and TRBJ1-4; 9 positions agree with TRBD1. V dropped 6 bases and J dropped 8; count of bases not matched to a gene: 7. This CDR3 comprises 14 residues. Germline V gives CDR1 SNHLY, CDR2 FYNNEI. The CDR3 reads CASRYGTGMEKLFF. For the CDR3, the DNA is TGTGCCAGCAGGTACGGGACAGGGATGGAAAAACTGTTTTTT. Full variable domain (outside the CDR3, taken from reference TRBV2 and TRBJ1-4): EPEVTQTPSHQVTQMGQEVILRCVPISNHLYFYWYRQILGQKVEFLVSFYNNEISEKSEIFDDQFSVERPDGSNFTLKIRSTKLEDSAMYFCASRYGTGMEKLFFGSGTQLSVL.

This clonotype came up once. The genes are TRBV5-5 and TRBJ2-7, with D maybe TRBD1 (5 bases). The V and J ends lost 4 bases and 4 bases respectively, with 9 bases between them. The CDR3 consists of 12 residues. The germline V gene encodes CDR1 SGHKS and CDR2 YYEKEE (reference sequence). The DNA for the CDR3 is TGTGCCAGCAGCGGTTCAGGGTACGAGCAGTACTTC. Translation gives CASSGSGYEQYF.

This chain links TRBV5-1 with TRBJ2-3; 9 bases line up with TRBD1. Trimming removed 1 base from V and 0 bases from J; junction bases left unmatched: 6. CDR1 and CDR2 (germline): SGHRS, YFSETQ. This CDR3 is built from 17 residues. CDR3 sequence reads: CASSLSGTGTSTDTQYF. The DNA for the CDR3 is TGCGCCAGCAGCTTGAGCGGGACAGGGACTAGCACAGATACGCAGTATTTT.

This clonotype was counted a single time. The CDR3 loop is CAISEPGGGLETQYF. CDR3 DNA: TGTGCCATCAGTGAGCCGGGTGGGGGGCTTGAGACCCAGTACTTC. This rearrangement joins TRBV10-3 to TRBJ2-5; D may be TRBD1 or TRBD2 (6 bases each). Germline CDR1 ENHRY, CDR2 SYGVKD. V lost 2 bases and J lost 5, with 15 bases in between. This CDR3 contains 15 residues.

This chain links TRBV29-1 with TRBJ1-2, with unresolved D. Trimming shortened V by 3 bases and J by 14 bases, and 16 bases separated the two germline ends. CDR1 SQVTM and CDR2 ANQGSEA come from the germline V gene. The CDR3 runs 11 residues. The CDR3 loop is CSVDSPAPLTF. CDR3 sequence (DNA): TGCAGCGTTGATAGTCCAGCCCCGCTTACCTTC.

V is TRBV9 and J is TRBJ2-1; D perhaps matches TRBD1 (5 bases). The germline gives CDR1 SGDLS, CDR2 YYNGEE. CDR3 length equals 16 residues. V lost 2 bases and J lost 5, with 17 bases in between. CDR3 DNA sequence: TGTGCCAGCAGCGTGGGGCGCGTGACAAATAACAATGAGCAGTTCTTC. Protein product: CASSVGRVTNNNEQFF.

The rearrangement joins TRBV6-5 to TRBJ2-3; 11 bases agree with TRBD1. Germline-derived CDR1 and CDR2 are MNHEY and SVGAGI. CDR3 length: 18 residues. J gave up 1 base and V 4 bases, and 10 bases lay outside the gene matches. The CDR3 sequence is CASSSPGQGVKGTDTQYF. The CDR3 region has the DNA TGTGCCAGCAGTTCACCGGGACAGGGGGTTAAAGGCACAGATACGCAGTATTTT.

This clonotype has more than one count but fewer than ten. CDR3 DNA sequence: TGCAGCGTTGCCACAACTTCCTACGAGCAGTACTTC. It encodes CSVATTSYEQYF. The chain links TRBV29-1 to TRBJ2-7; unclear D gene. CDR1 is SQVTM, CDR2 ANQGSEA, per germline. The CDR3 runs 12 residues. V lost 4 bases to trimming and J lost 1 base, with 8 bases between them.

About this clonotype itself: The final CDR3 position lacks the conserved phenylalanine or tryptophan, pointing to a likely read error. V gene TRBV19 combines with J gene TRBJ1-5; D is perhaps TRBD1 (5 bases). The CDR3 totals 16 residues. V was trimmed by 7 bases and J by 3 bases, leaving 19 bases between them. Germline values: CDR1 LNHDA, CDR2 SQIVND (reference sequence). This CDR3 is CASTRGGAFDNQPQHL. Here the CDR3 DNA reads TGTGCCAGTACCAGAGGAGGGGCTTTTGACAATCAGCCCCAGCATCTT.

This clonotype occurred a few times. The chain joins TRBV7-2 to TRBJ2-5; 13 bases map to TRBD2. This CDR3 has 18 residues. Germline V lookup: CDR1 SGHTA, CDR2 FQGNSA. V lost 1 base, J lost 5 bases, and 10 bases stayed unmatched. The CDR3 DNA reads as TGTGCCAGCAGCTTAGGTCGTCGACTAGCGGGGGGCGGGGAGACCCAGTACTTC. Translating it yields CASSLGRRLAGGGETQYF.

A few counts support this clonotype. The chain employs TRBV7-3 and TRBJ1-1, with 7 bases identical to TRBD1. J lost 6 bases, V lost 5 bases, and 9 bases had no gene match. Germline V gene lookup returns CDR1 SGHTA and CDR2 FQGTGA. The CDR3 is 14 residues long. The CDR3 sequence: CASSRDRAFAEAFF. The CDR3 nucleotides read TGTGCCAGCAGCCGAGACAGGGCGTTCGCTGAAGCTTTCTTT.

This chain joins TRBV20-1 and TRBJ2-7, with D perhaps matching TRBD1 (6 bases). Per the germline V gene, CDR1 is DFQATT and CDR2 is SNEGSKA (reference sequence). The CDR3 runs to 14 residues. Trimming took off 0 bases at V and 4 bases at J, with 13 bases between the two ends. The CDR3 here is CSAREGAGNYEQYF. Here the CDR3 DNA reads TGCAGTGCTAGAGAGGGGGCTGGCAATTACGAGCAGTACTTC.

The chain has TRBV20-1 and TRBJ2-7, with D uncertain. Per the germline V gene, CDR1 is DFQATT and CDR2 is SNEGSKA (reference sequence). This CDR3 has 13 amino acids. The V end was cut by 3 bases, the J end by 0 bases, with 9 bases between. The CDR3 region has the DNA TGCAGTGCTAGCACTACCGTCTCCTACGAGCAGTACTTC. Amino acid sequence: CSASTTVSYEQYF.

J is TRBJ2-7 and V is TRBV7-2; TRBD1 aligns across 9 bases. The CDR3 has 19 amino acids. The V and J ends lost 3 bases and 2 bases, in that order; junction bases with no gene match: 17. Germline V CDR1 and CDR2: SGHTA, FQGNSA. CDR3 DNA: TGTGCCAGCAGCTTCGGCCGACAGGGGGTAAGATTAGTCCCCTACGAGCAGTACTTC. Protein product: CASSFGRQGVRLVPYEQYF.

This clonotype appeared a single time. The conserved phenylalanine or tryptophan normally closing the CDR3 is absent here, so this likely arose from a read error. The DNA is left out, because the CDR3 cannot be placed on it with certainty; the CDR3 is given as TCRdb lists it. CDR3 sequence reads: CSAKGGGSILC. V gene TRBV20-1 combines with J gene TRBJ1-1; TRBD1, the D gene given by the table, was not confirmed from the DNA. Germline CDR1 reads DFQATT; CDR2 reads SNEGSKA (reference sequence). Termini included, the CDR3 measures 11 amino acids.

This clonotype was observed at least ten times. V and J are TRBV20-1 and TRBJ2-3, with D perhaps matching TRBD1 (5 bases). The CDR3 has 14 amino acids. Looked up from germline, CDR1 is DFQATT and CDR2 is SNEGSKA (reference sequence). V gave up 3 bases and J gave up 0 bases, with 10 bases separating them. The CDR3 is CSARSGPSTDTQYF. The CDR3 nucleotides are TGCAGTGCTAGGTCAGGGCCGAGCACAGATACGCAGTATTTT.

V gene TRBV15 combines with J gene TRBJ1-3; D possibly corresponds to TRBD1 (5 bases). The CDR3 contains 13 residues. Germline V gene lookup returns CDR1 LNHNV and CDR2 YYDKDF (reference sequence). Trimming shortened V by 8 bases and J by 0 bases, and 8 bases separated the two germline ends. The CDR3 reads CATGQGSGNTIYF. In DNA, the CDR3 is TGTGCCACCGGGCAGGGCTCTGGAAACACCATATATTTT.

Concerning this clonotype: One junction end disagrees with the germline gene, perhaps due to a read error. The chain uses TRBV18 and TRBJ2-7; TRBD1 matches at 9 bases. The CDR3 runs to 17 residues. From germline, CDR1 is KGHSH and CDR2 LQKENI. DNA for the CDR3: TGTGCCAGCTCACCACTCCCGGGACAGGGTATAACCTACGAGCAGTGCTTC. The encoded protein is CASSPLPGQGITYEQCF.

The rearrangement links TRBV29-1 to TRBJ1-1; 9 bases agree with TRBD1. Germline-derived CDR1 and CDR2 are SQVTM and ANQGSEA. With V trimmed by 5 bases and J by 2 bases, 12 bases remained unmatched. The CDR3 runs 16 residues. The CDR3 DNA reads TGCAGCGTTCACACCCGGGACAGGGTTTTTAACACTGAAGCTTTCTTT. This sequence encodes CSVHTRDRVFNTEAFF.

This clonotype was found many times. The CDR3 protein is CASSKSGTSVARDTQYF. The DNA for the CDR3 is TGTGCCAGCAGCAAGTCGGGGACTAGCGTTGCGCGGGATACGCAGTATTTT. This chain uses TRBV7-2 with TRBJ2-3; 10 bases fit TRBD2. V shed 5 bases and J 6 bases; nucleotides not matched to a gene: 14. CDR1 is SGHTA and CDR2 is FQGNSA in the germline V gene. This CDR3 region has 17 residues.

Notes on this clonotype: A read error may be the cause here, since a much bigger clone is one base away. This rearrangement joins TRBV7-9 to TRBJ2-5, with a weak D call TRBD2 (5 bases). The CDR3 sequence is 15 residues long. Germline V gene data show CDR1 as SEHNR and CDR2 as FQNEAQ (reference sequence). The CDR3 here is CASSSRGLAQETRYF. CDR3 DNA: TGTGCCAGCAGTTCCCGCGGACTTGCTCAAGAGACCCGGTACTTC.

The chain is built from TRBV5-6 and TRBJ1-3; 9 nucleotides align to TRBD1. In germline, CDR1 is SGHDT, CDR2 YYEEEE. Trimming took 9 bases from V and 2 from J; bases not matched to a gene: 9. The CDR3 runs to 15 residues. The CDR3 region is CAKGLDRGTGNTIYF. The DNA of the CDR3 is TGTGCCAAGGGCTTGGACAGGGGAACTGGAAACACCATATATTTT.